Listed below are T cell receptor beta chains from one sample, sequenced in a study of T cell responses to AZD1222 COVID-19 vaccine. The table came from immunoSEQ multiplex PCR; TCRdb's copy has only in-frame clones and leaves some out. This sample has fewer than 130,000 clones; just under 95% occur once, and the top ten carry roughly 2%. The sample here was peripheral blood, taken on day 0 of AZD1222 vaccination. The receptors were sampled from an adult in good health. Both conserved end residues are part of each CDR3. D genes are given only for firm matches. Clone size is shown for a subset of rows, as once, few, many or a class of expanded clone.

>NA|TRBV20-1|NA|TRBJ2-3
CSASVRTDTQYF
TGCAGTGCTAGTGTCCGGACAGATACGCAGTATTTT
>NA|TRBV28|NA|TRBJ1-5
CASSNQGVGQPQHF
TGTGCCAGCAGTAATCAGGGAGTTGGGCAGCCCCAGCATTTT
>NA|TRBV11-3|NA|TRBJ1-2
CASSLGRRGNGYTF
TGTGCCAGCAGCTTAGGGCGCAGGGGAAATGGCTACACCTTC
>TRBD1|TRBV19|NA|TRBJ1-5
CASRTGTVHSSNQPQHF
TGTGCCAGTAGAACCGGGACAGTTCATTCTAGCAATCAGCCCCAGCATTTT
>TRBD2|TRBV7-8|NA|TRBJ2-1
CASNRLSGGNNEQFF
TGTGCCAGCAATCGGCTTTCGGGAGGAAACAATGAGCAGTTCTTC
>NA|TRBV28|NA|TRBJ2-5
CVVGRVKETQYF
TGTGTAGTTGGGCGGGTGAAAGAGACCCAGTACTTC
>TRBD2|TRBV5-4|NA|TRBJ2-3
CASRPAGGFTDTQYF
TGTGCCAGCAGACCAGCGGGGGGCTTCACAGATACGCAGTATTTT
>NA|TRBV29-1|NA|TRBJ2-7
CSVEDPAGTPYEQYF
TGCAGCGTTGAAGATCCCGCAGGGACTCCCTACGAGCAGTACTTC
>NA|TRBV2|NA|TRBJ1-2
CASKAEGAHYGYTF
TGTGCCAGCAAGGCAGAAGGGGCCCACTATGGCTACACCTTC
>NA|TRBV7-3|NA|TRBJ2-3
CASSLSVAGLADTQYF
TGTGCCAGCAGCTTGTCAGTCGCGGGGTTGGCAGATACGCAGTATTTT
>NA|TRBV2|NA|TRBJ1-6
CASRGPGIDNSPLHF
TGTGCCAGCAGGGGTCCAGGGATCGATAATTCACCCCTCCACTTT
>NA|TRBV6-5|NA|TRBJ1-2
CASSYSGRKRYGYTF
TGTGCCAGCAGTTACTCAGGCCGGAAACGCTATGGCTACACCTTC
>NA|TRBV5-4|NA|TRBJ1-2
CASSPSGGARYTF
TGTGCCAGCAGCCCATCCGGGGGCGCGCGCTACACCTTC
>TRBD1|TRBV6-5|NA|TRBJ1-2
CASSSPGQGYGYTF
TGTGCCAGCAGTTCTCCGGGACAGGGCTATGGCTACACCTTC
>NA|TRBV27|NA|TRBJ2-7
CASSLRGPYEQYF
TGTGCCAGCAGTTTGCGGGGCCCCTACGAGCAGTACTTC
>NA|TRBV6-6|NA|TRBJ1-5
CASRPTGGPNQPQHF
TGTGCCAGCAGGCCGACGGGCGGACCTAATCAGCCCCAGCATTTT
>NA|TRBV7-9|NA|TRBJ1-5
CASSDDSYNQPQHF
TGTGCCAGCAGTGACGACAGCTACAATCAGCCCCAGCATTTT
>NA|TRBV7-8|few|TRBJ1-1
CASSLSLNTEAFF
TGTGCCAGCAGCTTATCTCTGAACACTGAAGCTTTCTTT
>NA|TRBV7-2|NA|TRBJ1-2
CASSLGRARLGLLYYGYTF
TGTGCCAGCAGCTTAGGGAGGGCCCGCTTAGGCCTGCTCTACTATGGCTACACCTTC
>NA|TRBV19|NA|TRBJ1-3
CASSPTDGGRNTIYF
TGTGCCAGTAGTCCCACGGACGGCGGTCGGAACACCATATATTTT
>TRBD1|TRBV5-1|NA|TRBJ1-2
CASSLTGVYGYTF
TGCGCCAGCAGCCTGACAGGGGTCTATGGCTACACCTTC
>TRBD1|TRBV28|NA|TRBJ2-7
CASRTIGTGFHEQYF
TGTGCCAGCAGAACGATCGGGACAGGGTTCCACGAGCAGTACTTC
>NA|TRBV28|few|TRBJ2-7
CASRQNYEQYF
TGTGCCAGCAGGCAGAACTACGAGCAGTACTTC
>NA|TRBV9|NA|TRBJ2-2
CASSEANTGELFF
TGTGCCAGCAGCGAAGCGAACACCGGGGAGCTGTTTTTT
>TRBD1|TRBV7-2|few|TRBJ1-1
CASSLALVTGGTAFF
TGTGCCAGCAGCTTAGCGCTTGTGACAGGGGGCACGGCTTTCTTT
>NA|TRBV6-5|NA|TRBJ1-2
CASMISGRASYGYTF
TGTGCCAGCATGATCTCTGGCAGGGCGTCCTATGGCTACACCTTC
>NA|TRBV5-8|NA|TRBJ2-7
CASSYGGGVSYEQYF
TGTGCCAGCAGCTATGGTGGCGGGGTCTCCTACGAGCAGTACTTC
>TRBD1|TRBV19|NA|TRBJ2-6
CASSWGQGAAGANVLTF
TGTGCCAGTAGTTGGGGACAGGGGGCCGCTGGGGCCAACGTCCTGACTTTC
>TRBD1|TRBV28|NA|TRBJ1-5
CASSNRGASQPQHF
TGTGCCAGCAGCAACAGGGGCGCGAGTCAGCCCCAGCATTTT
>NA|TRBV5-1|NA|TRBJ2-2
CASSLGHQSFAGELFF
TGCGCCAGCAGCTTGGGACACCAAAGCTTCGCCGGGGAGCTGTTTTTT
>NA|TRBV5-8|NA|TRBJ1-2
CASSWGASRTHRYTF
TGTGCCAGCAGCTGGGGTGCTTCGAGGACTCACCGATACACCTTC
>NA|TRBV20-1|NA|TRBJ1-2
CSASDGGARYGYTF
TGCAGTGCTAGTGACGGGGGCGCGCGATATGGCTACACCTTC
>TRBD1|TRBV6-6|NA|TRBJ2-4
CASGTTGAKNIQYF
TGTGCCAGCGGAACGACAGGGGCCAAAAACATTCAGTACTTC
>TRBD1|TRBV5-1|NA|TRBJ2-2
CASSQGQLNTGELFF
TGCGCCAGCAGCCAGGGACAGCTAAACACCGGGGAGCTGTTTTTT
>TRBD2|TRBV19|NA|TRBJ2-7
CASSSGSYEQYF
TGTGCCAGTAGTAGCGGGAGTTACGAGCAGTACTTC
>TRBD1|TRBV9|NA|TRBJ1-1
CASSVGQGTEAFF
TGTGCCAGCAGCGTGGGACAGGGGACTGAAGCTTTCTTT
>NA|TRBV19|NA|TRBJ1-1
CASSNQLNTEAFF
TGTGCCAGTAGTAATCAGTTGAACACTGAAGCTTTCTTT